One T cell receptor beta chain is described in this entry. Treatment indicated: about 20 received Ad26.COV2.S at low or high dose, single or two shots; five or six received placebo; per-sample allocation not given. Vaccine and placebo recipients were sampled on day 63 after the first injection. The shot given was an Ad26 vector that makes Wuhan-strain SARS-CoV-2 spike. This entry belongs to a study of Ad26.COV2.S vaccination and SARS-CoV-2 variants. The overall study: Donor had been placed in the Ad26.COV2.S arm of the COV1001 trial.

Trimming removed 2 bases from V and 2 bases from J, with 13 bases in between. CDR3 size: 16 residues. TCRdb keeps only in-frame clones here, not all; method: immunoSEQ multiplex PCR. The sample carries hundreds of thousands of clones, around nine tenths recorded once. Sequences were derived from peripheral blood, sampled in a trial of Ad26.COV2.S vaccine versus placebo. This clonotype was sampled from a person aged 18-60 years who received the Ad26.COV2.S COVID-19 vaccine or a placebo. V is TRBV23-1 and J is TRBJ1-5, with D perhaps TRBD1 (5 bases). TRBV23-1 is assigned to the ORF class and has an uncertain function. CDR3 coding DNA: TGCGCCAGCAGTCAAGGGAAGGGGTGGGGCAATCAGCCCCAGCATTTT. Its protein is CASSQGKGWGNQPQHF.